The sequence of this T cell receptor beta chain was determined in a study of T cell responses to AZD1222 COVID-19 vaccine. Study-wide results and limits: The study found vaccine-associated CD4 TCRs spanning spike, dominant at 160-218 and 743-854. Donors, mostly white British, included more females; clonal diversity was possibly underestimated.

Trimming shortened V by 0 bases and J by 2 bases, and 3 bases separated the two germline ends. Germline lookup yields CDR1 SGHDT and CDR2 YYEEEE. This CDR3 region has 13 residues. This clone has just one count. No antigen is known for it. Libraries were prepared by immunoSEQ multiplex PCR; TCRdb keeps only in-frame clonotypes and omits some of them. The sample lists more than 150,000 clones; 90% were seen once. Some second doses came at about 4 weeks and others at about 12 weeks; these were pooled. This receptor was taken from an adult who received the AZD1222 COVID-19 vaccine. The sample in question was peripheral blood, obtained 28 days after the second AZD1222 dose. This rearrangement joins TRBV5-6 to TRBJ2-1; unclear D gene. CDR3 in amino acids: CASSLGTYNEQFF. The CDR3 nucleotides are TGTGCCAGCAGCTTGGGAACCTACAATGAGCAGTTCTTC.